This passage covers 24 T cell receptor beta chains from one sample sequenced in a study of CD8 T cells in Susac syndrome. With random hexamers, 0.5 to 1 ug RNA was reverse transcribed. TCRdb re-derived calls from the immunoSEQ multiplex PCR reads in MiXCR, one entry per CDR3 protein. The sample lists over 150,000 distinct CDR3 sequences; about 93% were seen once. Sequenced input: CD4+ T cells from PBMCs. The source is a human donor with Susac syndrome.

V gene TRBV11-2 combines with J gene TRBJ2-5; tentative D call: TRBD1 (5 bases). Trimming left V 5 bases short and J 7 bases short, with 17 bases between. The length of the CDR3 is 14 residues. Germline V CDR1 and CDR2: SGHAT, FQNNGV. The CDR3 sequence is CASSTIKGVGTQYF. The CDR3 nucleotides are TGTGCCAGCAGCACCATTAAAGGGGTTGGGACCCAGTACTTC.

The V gene is TRBV5-1, the J gene TRBJ1-1; unclear D gene. CDR1 and CDR2 (germline): SGHRS, YFSETQ. V was trimmed by 7 bases and J by 0 bases, leaving 10 bases between them. The CDR3 runs 13 residues. The CDR3 loop reads CASQQEVNTEAFF. The CDR3 DNA reads TGCGCCAGCCAGCAGGAAGTGAACACTGAAGCTTTCTTT.

This clonotype has a handful of counts. J is TRBJ1-1 and V is TRBV29-1, with 8 bases identical to TRBD1. CDR3 length equals 12 residues. Trimming took 3 bases from V and 5 from J; bases not matched to a gene: 2. CDR1 is SQVTM and CDR2 is ANQGSEA in the germline V gene. The CDR3 DNA follows: TGCAGCGTTGACAGGGGGCGGACTGAAGCTTTCTTT. Its protein product is CSVDRGRTEAFF. Filled out from reference TRBV29-1 and TRBJ1-1, the complete variable domain reads SAVISQKPSRDICQRGTSLTIQCQVDSQVTMMFWYRQQPGQSLTLIATANQGSEATYESGFVIDKFPISRPNLTFSTLTVSNMSPEDSSIYLCSVDRGRTEAFFGQGTRLTVV.

In this sample, this clonotype turned up once. The rearrangement uses TRBV3-1 and TRBJ2-7, with unresolved D. Trimming took 7 bases from V and 1 from J, leaving 8 bases between them. The CDR3 covers 12 residues. The V gene's germline CDR1 is LGHDT and CDR2 YNNKEL (reference sequence). The CDR3 coding sequence is TGTGCCAGCATGGGGTATTCCTACGAGCAGTACTTC. This codes for CASMGYSYEQYF.

This rearrangement joins TRBV9 to TRBJ2-5; D is unclear. The CDR3 contains 16 residues. With 0 bases removed from V and 4 bases from J, the gap between germline ends came to 16 bases. CDR1 SGDLS and CDR2 YYNGEE come from the germline V gene. The CDR3 sequence is CASSVVPTAGGETQYF. CDR3 DNA sequence: TGTGCCAGCAGCGTAGTCCCGACTGCAGGCGGAGAGACCCAGTACTTC.

This clonotype turned up a few times. This chain uses TRBV20-1 with TRBJ1-1; 7 nucleotides line up with TRBD1. CDR1 and CDR2 from the germline V gene are DFQATT and SNEGSKA (reference sequence). The CDR3 loop spans 12 amino acids. The trim removed 5 bases at V and 1 base at J, leaving 1 base unmatched. DNA for the CDR3: TGCAGTGCTTCAGGGGGGAACACTGAAGCTTTCTTT. Residues: CSASGGNTEAFF.

This chain links TRBV5-4 with TRBJ1-1; TRBD1 might be the D (5 bases). Germline CDR1 and CDR2: SGHNT and YYREEE (reference sequence). With 1 base removed from V and 5 bases from J, the gap between germline ends came to 12 bases. The CDR3 runs to 14 residues. The CDR3 loop is CASSLYGGRTEAFF. CDR3 in DNA: TGTGCCAGCAGCTTGTACGGGGGAAGGACTGAAGCTTTCTTT. Drawing the rest from reference TRBV5-4 and TRBJ1-1, the complete variable domain is ETGVTQSPTHLIKTRGQQVTLRCSSQSGHNTVSWYQQALGQGPQFIFQYYREEENGRGNFPPRFSGLQFPNYSSELNVNALELDDSALYLCASSLYGGRTEAFFGQGTRLTVV.

The chain joins TRBV30 to TRBJ1-1, with D hard to call. Trimming stripped 2 bases from V and 8 bases from J, with 12 bases between. CDR1 and CDR2 from the germline V gene are GTSNPN and SVGIG (reference sequence). This CDR3 is built from 12 residues. The CDR3 sequence is CAWSLSAGEAFF. DNA for the CDR3: TGTGCCTGGAGTCTATCCGCGGGAGAAGCTTTCTTT.

This chain uses TRBV20-1 with TRBJ2-5; 9 bases fit TRBD2. The CDR3 totals 12 residues. Germline V gives CDR1 DFQATT, CDR2 SNEGSKA (reference sequence). After removal of 7 bases from V and 4 bases from J, the junction contained 4 bases not matched to a gene. The CDR3 protein is CSVRGGGETQYF. As DNA, the CDR3 is TGCAGTGTGCGGGGGGGCGGAGAGACCCAGTACTTC.

A single count supports this clonotype. This sequence joins TRBV29-1 and TRBJ2-7; 10 nucleotides line up with TRBD2. Trimming removed 7 bases from V and 5 bases from J; junction bases left unmatched: 5. Germline V lookup: CDR1 SQVTM, CDR2 ANQGSEA. CDR3 length equals 12 residues. The CDR3 DNA reads as TGCAGCGCCGGGACTAGCGAAAACGAGCAGTACTTC. Translated: CSAGTSENEQYF.

The genes are TRBV30 and TRBJ2-4, with a tentative D call TRBD1 (5 bases). The CDR3 has 14 residues. V shed 4 bases and J shed 6 bases, with 16 bases lying between them. The germline gives CDR1 GTSNPN, CDR2 SVGIG (reference sequence). CDR3 sequence reads: CAWTTGPPGNIQYF. The CDR3 nucleotides read TGTGCCTGGACTACAGGCCCCCCGGGAAACATTCAGTACTTC.

The chain joins TRBV27 to TRBJ2-5, with 11 bases matching TRBD2. CDR1 is MNHEY, CDR2 SMNVEV, per germline (reference sequence). The CDR3 sequence is 16 residues long. With V trimmed by 6 bases and J by 7 bases, 13 bases remained unmatched. CDR3 amino acids: CASSNRLAGSESTQYF. The CDR3 nucleotides read TGTGCCAGCAGCAATCGACTAGCGGGGTCAGAGTCGACCCAGTACTTC.

This chain uses TRBV13 with TRBJ2-1, with a possible D match to TRBD2 (5 bases). CDR1 and CDR2 (germline): PRHDT, FYEKMQ (reference sequence). The CDR3 sequence is 15 residues long. The V end lost 7 bases, the J end lost 0 bases, and 13 bases lay between the germline ends. CDR3 sequence (DNA): TGTGCCAGCACCGCCAGCGGTGGCTCCTACAATGAGCAGTTCTTC. The encoded protein is CASTASGGSYNEQFF.

J is TRBJ1-5 and V is TRBV3-1; no clear D gene. The CDR3 consists of 13 residues. V dropped 4 bases and J dropped 5 bases, with 9 bases sitting between them. Per germline, CDR1 LGHDT and CDR2 YNNKEL (reference sequence). CDR3 in DNA: TGTGCCAGCAGCCCCGGACCCGATCAGCCCCAGCATTTT. It translates to CASSPGPDQPQHF. The whole variable domain, filled in from reference TRBV3-1 and TRBJ1-5, reads DTAVSQTPKYLVTQMGNDKSIKCEQNLGHDTMYWYKQDSKKFLKIMFSYNNKELIINETVPNRFSPKSPDKAHLNLHINSLELGDSAVYFCASSPGPDQPQHFGDGTRLSIL.

This chain joins TRBV7-2 and TRBJ2-2; D gene uncertain. Per the germline V gene, CDR1 is SGHTA and CDR2 is FQGNSA. The CDR3 extends over 12 amino acids. V was trimmed by 5 bases and J by 7 bases, leaving 8 bases between them. CDR3 protein: CASSPPNGELFF. In nucleotides, the CDR3 is TGTGCCAGCAGCCCCCCCAACGGGGAGCTGTTTTTT.

This chain uses TRBV20-1 with TRBJ2-1; 11 nucleotides line up with TRBD2. This CDR3 is 14 amino acids long. Trimming at V came to 1 base and at J to 7 bases, leaving 3 bases not matched to a gene. The germline gives CDR1 DFQATT, CDR2 SNEGSKA (reference sequence). CDR3 in DNA: TGCAGTGCTAGAGTAGCGGGGGGGATGAATGAGCAGTTCTTC. Protein sequence: CSARVAGGMNEQFF.

This chain connects TRBV20-1 to TRBJ2-1; 11 bases agree with TRBD2. Germline V CDR1 and CDR2: DFQATT, SNEGSKA (reference sequence). The CDR3 totals 17 residues. V gave up 7 bases and J gave up 0 bases; unmatched junction bases: 11. The chain's CDR3 is CSVGLAGMPSSYNEQFF. The CDR3, as DNA: TGCAGTGTCGGACTAGCGGGCATGCCTAGCTCCTACAATGAGCAGTTCTTC.

The chain carries TRBV30 and TRBJ2-5; tentatively, D is TRBD2 (5 bases). The V gene's germline CDR1 is GTSNPN and CDR2 SVGIG (reference sequence). The CDR3 extends over 14 amino acids. V lost 0 bases to trimming and J lost 5 bases, with 13 bases between them. In DNA form, the CDR3 reads TGTGCCTGGAGTGTTTCAGGTTCGGGGGAGACCCAGTACTTC. It encodes CAWSVSGSGETQYF. The entire variable domain, with the rest obtained from reference TRBV30 and TRBJ2-5, is as follows: SQTIHQWPATLVQPVGSPLSLECTVEGTSNPNLYWYRQAAGRGLQLLFYSVGIGQISSEVPQNLSASRPQDRQFILSSKKLLLSDSGFYLCAWSVSGSGETQYFGPGTRLLVL.

The rearrangement links TRBV24-1 to TRBJ2-3; D might be TRBD1 or TRBD2, each matching 5 bases. CDR1 and CDR2 from the germline V gene are KGHDR and SFDVKD. Trimming pared 6 bases from V and 2 bases from J, leaving 14 bases between. There are 15 residues in the CDR3. This CDR3 is CATSPGPKFTDTQYF. The CDR3 bases are TGTGCCACCAGTCCGGGACCTAAATTCACAGATACGCAGTATTTT.

The chain carries TRBV20-1 and TRBJ2-1; TRBD2 agrees at 8 bases. The CDR3 has 14 residues. Unmatched junction bases numbered 12, after V lost 6 bases and J lost 8 bases. Germline assignment: CDR1 DFQATT and CDR2 SNEGSKA (reference sequence). DNA for the CDR3: TGCAGTGCGTTACTTCGGGAGGGCCGGGATGAGCAGTTCTTC. Protein sequence: CSALLREGRDEQFF.

The chain has TRBV11-2 and TRBJ2-7, with 11 positions matching TRBD1. This CDR3 is built from 17 residues. The germline gives CDR1 SGHAT, CDR2 FQNNGV. V was clipped by 6 bases and J by 0 bases; unmatched bases: 10. In nucleotides, the CDR3 is TGTGCCAGCAGGGCTGGGACAGGGGGTATTAACTCCTACGAGCAGTACTTC. Translation: CASRAGTGGINSYEQYF.

The chain joins TRBV4-1 to TRBJ1-4; D unclear. V was cut by 1 base and J by 4 bases, with 16 bases left in between. Germline CDR1 and CDR2: MGHRA and YSYEKL. This CDR3 has 17 residues. CDR3 protein: CASSQGASGPLNEKLFF. The CDR3 DNA reads as TGCGCCAGCAGCCAAGGGGCCTCCGGGCCCCTTAATGAAAAACTGTTTTTT.

The rearrangement joins TRBV6-1 to TRBJ1-2, with no clear D. CDR1 and CDR2 (germline): MNHNS, SASEGT. The CDR3 is 12 residues long. V was pared by 8 bases and J by 4 bases, with 11 bases between. The CDR3 here is CASVGYSYGYTF. The DNA for the CDR3 is TGTGCCAGCGTGGGATACAGCTATGGCTACACCTTC.

This chain links TRBV20-1 with TRBJ2-3; D perhaps matches TRBD1 (6 bases). Trimming removed 1 base from V and 1 base from J, with 12 bases in between. CDR1 is DFQATT and CDR2 is SNEGSKA in the germline V gene (reference sequence). This CDR3 has 15 residues. CDR3 sequence: CSARGGGEGTDTQYF. CDR3 coding DNA: TGCAGTGCTAGAGGTGGGGGCGAGGGCACAGATACGCAGTATTTT.